These T cell receptor beta chains were read from a single sample in a study of identical twins. TCRdb fed the 5' RACE reads into MiXCR, producing one record per CDR3 protein. Among around 550,000 distinct CDR3 sequences, around 15% were seen once, and the ten largest hold about 0.47%. This same sample was also part of a study on yellow fever vaccine responses in identical twins.

The material sequenced was CD4+ T cells sorted from blood. These TCRs come from a young woman in good health. CDR3s include the opening cysteine and the closing phenylalanine or tryptophan. The D gene is left open where the match is weak. Only part of the rows carry a size: once, few, many, or a class if the clone is expanded.

cdr3_aa cdr3_nt clone_size j_call v_call d_call
CASSYATGYTDTQYF TGTGCCAGCAGTTACGCGACTGGCTACACAGATACGCAGTATTTT - TRBJ2-3 TRBV6-5 -
CASFWGRNTEAFF TGTGCCAGCTTCTGGGGGCGGAACACTGAAGCTTTCTTT - TRBJ1-1 TRBV28 -
CASRRMGGLSTDTQYF TGTGCCAGCAGACGTATGGGGGGCCTCAGCACAGATACGCAGTATTTT - TRBJ2-3 TRBV6-1 -
CASSRTGVETEAFF TGTGCCAGCAGTCGGACAGGGGTGGAAACTGAAGCTTTCTTT - TRBJ1-1 TRBV6-1 TRBD1
CASSQGPGLTDTQYF TGCGCCAGCAGCCAAGGACCAGGCCTCACAGATACGCAGTATTTT few TRBJ2-3 TRBV4-1 -
CSPEGAANSNTEAFF TGCAGTCCCGAGGGGGCGGCGAACTCGAACACTGAAGCTTTCTTT few TRBJ1-1 TRBV20-1 TRBD1
CASSQGGVSGFGELFF TGCGCCAGCAGCCAAGGAGGCGTCTCCGGGTTTGGGGAGCTGTTTTTT - TRBJ2-2 TRBV4-1 -
CASSHRAGGSYNEQFF TGTGCCAGCAGCCATCGAGCGGGAGGATCCTACAATGAGCAGTTCTTC - TRBJ2-1 TRBV3-1 TRBD2
CASSLHSGLAGGRRNEQFF TGTGCCAGCAGCTTACACTCCGGACTAGCGGGGGGGCGGAGGAATGAGCAGTTCTTC few TRBJ2-1 TRBV11-2 TRBD2
CASSLAASGKSYNEQFF TGTGCCAGCAGTTTAGCGGCTAGCGGGAAAAGCTACAATGAGCAGTTCTTC few TRBJ2-1 TRBV12-3/TRBV12-4 TRBD2
CASSYSFEVSWGSQYF TGTGCCAGCAGTTACTCCTTCGAAGTGTCCTGGGGATCGCAGTATTTT - TRBJ2-3 TRBV6-5 -
CAAGSTEDTQYF TGTGCCGCCGGCAGTACGGAAGATACGCAGTATTTT few TRBJ2-3 TRBV24-1 -
CSVEDWGRSKAVQFF TGCAGCGTTGAAGATTGGGGACGCTCAAAAGCGGTGCAGTTCTTC - TRBJ2-1 TRBV29-1 -
CASSWRGSTGELFF TGTGCCAGCAGTTGGCGAGGTAGCACCGGGGAGCTGTTTTTT - TRBJ2-2 TRBV12-3/TRBV12-4 -
CASSLAGGASGTDTQYF TGCGCCAGCAGCTTGGCCGGGGGGGCTAGCGGCACAGATACGCAGTATTTT few TRBJ2-3 TRBV5-1 TRBD2
CASSLSGGYTGELFF TGTGCCAGCAGCCTATCGGGAGGATACACCGGGGAGCTGTTTTTT few TRBJ2-2 TRBV3-1 TRBD2
CASREPGTAKYGYTF TGTGCCAGCAGAGAACCCGGGACAGCCAAATATGGCTACACCTTC - TRBJ1-2 TRBV6-1 TRBD1
CASSQEGQGGSDTQYF TGTGCCAGCAGCCAAGAGGGTCAGGGAGGTTCAGATACGCAGTATTTT - TRBJ2-3 TRBV4-2 -
CASSQGSSGSARGNIQYF TGTGCCAGCAGCCAAGGAAGTAGCGGATCTGCCCGTGGGAACATTCAGTACTTC few TRBJ2-4 TRBV3-1 -
CAISETGDYEQYF TGTGCCATCAGTGAGACAGGTGACTACGAGCAGTACTTC - TRBJ2-7 TRBV10-3 -
CASSQGQELGAFF TGCGCCAGCAGCCAAGGTCAGGAGCTTGGGGCTTTCTTT few TRBJ1-1 TRBV4-1 -
CASSLAGRQTGELFF TGTGCCAGCAGTTTAGCAGGGCGGCAGACCGGGGAGCTGTTTTTT - TRBJ2-2 TRBV12-3/TRBV12-4 -
CASSPSGREVGELFF TGTGCCAGCAGCCCAAGCGGGAGGGAAGTCGGGGAGCTGTTTTTT - TRBJ2-2 TRBV7-3 TRBD2
CASSLLPRDEQFF TGTGCCAGCAGCTTGTTACCGAGGGATGAGCAGTTCTTC - TRBJ2-1 TRBV5-5 -
CASSLGPIGSSTDTQYF TGCGCCAGCAGCTTGGGTCCAATAGGTTCTAGCACAGATACGCAGTATTTT - TRBJ2-3 TRBV5-1 -
CASSLVAEKYNEQFF TGTGCCAGCAGCTTAGTAGCGGAAAAATACAATGAGCAGTTCTTC - TRBJ2-1 TRBV7-2 -
CASSVADLNTEAFF TGTGCCAGCAGCGTAGCGGACTTAAACACTGAAGCTTTCTTT few TRBJ1-1 TRBV9 -